The 29 T cell receptor beta chains below all came from one sample that was sequenced in a study of blood T cell repertoires in COVID-19. Using immunoSEQ multiplex PCR, the repertoire was profiled, and TCRdb retains in-frame clones only, with some absent. The profile shows hundreds of thousands of clones, approximately 85% of them singletons. The source material was peripheral blood. The receptors were gathered from a woman of 80 years or more with COVID-19, enrolled during active disease.

The V call is TRBV20-1, the J call TRBJ1-1; D gene ambiguous. Germline V gene sequence: CDR1 DFQATT, CDR2 SNEGSKA (reference sequence). V was clipped by 4 bases and J by 7 bases, with 10 bases between them. The CDR3 totals 11 residues. The CDR3 region is CSAKPLVEAFF. The CDR3 nucleotides read TGCAGTGCTAAGCCTTTGGTTGAAGCTTTCTTT.

This clone came up a few times. The chain couples TRBV5-4 to TRBJ1-2; D ambiguous. The CDR3 extends over 15 amino acids. Germline values: CDR1 SGHNT, CDR2 YYREEE (reference sequence). V lost 0 bases, J lost 5 bases, and 14 bases lay in between. CDR3 protein: CASSLGPNEGYGYTF. In DNA, the CDR3 is TGTGCCAGCAGCTTGGGGCCAAATGAGGGATATGGCTACACCTTC. The variable domain in full, with the rest retrieved from reference TRBV5-4 and TRBJ1-2, is ETGVTQSPTHLIKTRGQQVTLRCSSQSGHNTVSWYQQALGQGPQFIFQYYREEENGRGNFPPRFSGLQFPNYSSELNVNALELDDSALYLCASSLGPNEGYGYTFGSGTRLTVV.

V gene TRBV11-2 combines with J gene TRBJ2-5; D is possibly TRBD2 (5 bases). This CDR3 is 14 amino acids long. Germline-derived CDR1 and CDR2 are SGHAT and FQNNGV. Trimming removed 5 bases at V and 2 bases at J, with 12 bases between. The CDR3 region is CASSPRTLQETQYF. The DNA of the CDR3 is TGTGCCAGCAGCCCCCGGACTCTACAAGAGACCCAGTACTTC.

The genes are TRBV19 and TRBJ2-1, with 10 bases that match TRBD2. Germline values: CDR1 LNHDA, CDR2 SQIVND (reference sequence). The CDR3 runs 16 residues. After removal of 5 bases from V and 4 bases from J, the junction contained 8 bases not matched to a gene. The chain's CDR3 is CASSSILAGEYNEQFF. DNA for the CDR3: TGTGCCAGTAGTTCTATTCTAGCGGGGGAGTACAATGAGCAGTTCTTC. Supplemented by reference TRBV19 and TRBJ2-1, the full variable domain reads DGGITQSPKYLFRKEGQNVTLSCEQNLNHDAMYWYRQDPGQGLRLIYYSQIVNDFQKGDIAEGYSVSREKKESFPLTVTSAQKNPTAFYLCASSSILAGEYNEQFFGPGTRLTVL.

The CDR3: CASSANSLRVNSYEQYF. In DNA, the CDR3 is TGTGCCAGCAGTGCTAATTCCCTCAGGGTTAACTCCTACGAGCAGTACTTC. J is TRBJ2-7 and V is TRBV6-1; the D gene is possibly TRBD1 (5 bases). The V gene lost 4 bases and the J gene lost 0 bases, with 19 bases spanning the gap. Per the germline V gene, CDR1 is MNHNS and CDR2 is SASEGT. The CDR3 covers 17 residues.

This chain uses TRBV6-5 with TRBJ2-3; possibly TRBD1 for D (6 bases). The V end was cut by 2 bases, the J end by 2 bases, with 8 bases between. The CDR3 length is 14 residues. The germline V gene has CDR1 MNHEY and CDR2 SVGAGI. The CDR3 sequence: CASSYGTFTDTQYF. The DNA of the CDR3 is TGTGCCAGCAGTTACGGGACATTCACAGATACGCAGTATTTT.

The chain employs TRBV28 and TRBJ2-5; TRBD1 is a possible D gene (6 bases). Germline V gives CDR1 MDHEN, CDR2 SYDVKM. This CDR3 is 16 amino acids long. V shed 5 bases and J shed 8 bases, with 24 bases lying between them. The CDR3 region has the DNA TGTGCCAGCAGTCACCTAACCACAGGGAACCCGTTCACCCAGTACTTC. Translating it yields CASSHLTTGNPFTQYF.

The chain carries TRBV6-5 and TRBJ2-7; D possibly corresponds to TRBD1 (6 bases). This CDR3 spans 15 amino acids. Trimming cost V 1 base and J 4 bases, with 14 bases left between them. CDR1 is MNHEY, CDR2 SVGAGI, per germline. CDR3 bases: TGTGCCAGCAGTTACTACCAGGGGACCGGGTACGAGCAGTACTTC. Protein: CASSYYQGTGYEQYF.

This chain joins TRBV11-3 and TRBJ2-7; the D is unclear. From germline, CDR1 is SGHNT and CDR2 YENEEA. Trimming removed 0 bases from V and 6 bases from J, with 9 bases in between. This CDR3 comprises 13 residues. For the CDR3, the DNA is TGTGCCAGCAGCTTAGATTGGCGGTCCGAGCAGTACTTC. Its protein is CASSLDWRSEQYF. Variable domain in full (rest from reference TRBV11-3 and TRBJ2-7): EAGVVQSPRYKIIEKKQPVAFWCNPISGHNTLYWYLQNLGQGPELLIRYENEEAVDDSQLPKDRFSAERLKGVDSTLKIQPAELGDSAVYLCASSLDWRSEQYFGPGTRLTVT.

The genes are TRBV28 and TRBJ2-2; D is unclear. Germline values: CDR1 MDHEN, CDR2 SYDVKM. This CDR3 has 12 residues. The V gene lost 5 bases and the J gene lost 5 bases, with 6 bases spanning the gap. CDR3 DNA sequence: TGTGCCAGCAGTGAGGATACCGGGGAGCTGTTTTTT. Its translation is CASSEDTGELFF.

The V and J genes are TRBV5-1 and TRBJ2-1; 7 nucleotides align to TRBD1. This CDR3 has 13 amino acids. Germline CDR1 and CDR2: SGHRS and YFSETQ. The V gene end was trimmed by 5 bases and the J gene end by 9 bases; junction bases not matched to a gene: 8. The CDR3 loop reads CASRGQGDVEQFF. CDR3 in DNA: TGCGCCAGCAGGGGGCAGGGGGATGTTGAGCAGTTCTTC.

The chain is built from TRBV18 and TRBJ1-1; no clear D gene. The V end lost 0 bases, the J end lost 1 base, and 9 bases lay between the germline ends. Germline lookup yields CDR1 KGHSH and CDR2 LQKENI. This CDR3 is 15 amino acids long. This CDR3 is CASSPPLNKNTEAFF. CDR3 DNA sequence: TGTGCCAGCTCACCACCGCTGAACAAGAACACTGAAGCTTTCTTT.

V gene TRBV19 combines with J gene TRBJ1-1, with 9 bases identical to TRBD1. The CDR3 has 15 residues. Trimming cost V 5 bases and J 4 bases; bases outside gene matches: 8. CDR1 and CDR2 (germline): LNHDA, SQIVND (reference sequence). In nucleotides, the CDR3 is TGTGCCAGTAGTGCGGACAGGGGTTTTGGCACTGAAGCTTTCTTT. This sequence encodes CASSADRGFGTEAFF.

The chain couples TRBV5-1 to TRBJ1-1; D is undetermined. Trimming took off 0 bases at V and 2 bases at J, with 11 bases between the two ends. The CDR3 is 15 residues long. CDR1 SGHRS and CDR2 YFSETQ come from the germline V gene. CDR3 DNA sequence: TGCGCCAGCAGCTTGGAGGCCAGGCCTAACACTGAAGCTTTCTTT. It is translated as CASSLEARPNTEAFF.

CDR3 amino acids: CASSLAGDYEQYV. DNA of the CDR3: TGTGCCAGCAGTTTGGCAGGGGACTACGAGCAGTACGTC. The V gene is TRBV28, the J gene TRBJ2-7; tentative D call: TRBD1 (6 bases). Germline V gene data show CDR1 as MDHEN and CDR2 as SYDVKM. The V end lost 3 bases, the J end lost 3 bases, and 9 bases lay between the germline ends. The CDR3 totals 13 residues.

The chain employs TRBV7-2 and TRBJ1-3; the D gene is possibly TRBD1 (5 bases). Trimming removed 2 bases at V and 1 base at J, with 9 bases between. CDR3 length: 15 amino acids. The germline V gene encodes CDR1 SGHTA and CDR2 FQGNSA. DNA of the CDR3: TGTGCCAGCAGCTTAATGCAGGGATCTGGAAACACCATATATTTT. Its translation: CASSLMQGSGNTIYF.

Comments on this clone: In the same sample, other DNA sequences code for this CDR3. The chain has TRBV3-1 (or the pseudogene TRBV3-2) and TRBJ1-2, with a weak D call TRBD1 (5 bases). The CDR3 loop spans 12 amino acids. CDR1 and CDR2 (germline): LGHDT, YNNKEL (reference sequence). Trimming removed 4 bases at V and 4 bases at J, with 7 bases between. The CDR3 sequence is CASSLGGYGYTF. Written as DNA, the CDR3 is TGTGCCAGCAGCCTCGGGGGCTATGGCTACACCTTC.

The chain joins TRBV27 to TRBJ1-3, with D possibly being TRBD1 (5 bases). Trimming took off 8 bases at V and 4 bases at J, with 12 bases between the two ends. CDR3 length: 13 residues. Germline V gives CDR1 MNHEY, CDR2 SMNVEV (reference sequence). The CDR3 loop reads CASSRTQGNTIYF. The CDR3 DNA reads TGTGCCAGCTCGAGGACACAGGGAAACACCATATATTTT.

This clone was counted a single time. The chain combines TRBV28 with TRBJ2-7; D is possibly TRBD1 (6 bases). V lost 7 bases and J lost 7, with 17 bases in between. The CDR3 extends over 13 amino acids. Germline V gene data show CDR1 as MDHEN and CDR2 as SYDVKM. CDR3 bases: TGTGCCAGCACCTGGGGCAGGGGATGGGAGCAGTACTTC. Its protein is CASTWGRGWEQYF.

As DNA, the CDR3 is TGTGCCAGCAGGGGAGGGGACATTCAGTACTTC. This encodes CASRGGDIQYF. The rearrangement links TRBV28 to TRBJ2-4, with TRBD2 matching 7 bases. There are 11 residues in the CDR3. Losses at the gene ends were 6 bases for V and 8 bases for J; bases not matched to a gene: 1. Germline V gives CDR1 MDHEN, CDR2 SYDVKM.

The chain carries TRBV18 and TRBJ1-4; D is uncertain. Germline CDR1 is KGHSH and CDR2 is LQKENI. With 6 bases removed from V and 7 bases from J, the gap between germline ends came to 12 bases. The CDR3 sequence is 13 residues long. The CDR3 nucleotides are TGTGCCAGCTCCCGGGGAGGGAGTGAAAAACTGTTTTTT. Protein sequence: CASSRGGSEKLFF.

This clone has more than one count but fewer than ten. The V call is TRBV13, the J call TRBJ1-1; 7 nucleotides align to TRBD1. The germline CDR1 and CDR2 sequences are PRHDT and FYEKMQ (reference sequence). This CDR3 is 12 amino acids long. V shed 2 bases, J shed 6 bases, and the junction held 0 bases outside the gene matches. DNA for the CDR3: TGTGCCAGCAGCTTAACAGGGGCTGAAGCTTTCTTT. This translates into CASSLTGAEAFF.

The CDR3 nucleotides read TGTGCCAGCACACTCGAAGGAGGCTCCTATAATTCACCCCTCCACTTT. This translates into CASTLEGGSYNSPLHF. V is TRBV2 and J is TRBJ1-6; D gene unclear. CDR1 and CDR2 from the germline V gene are SNHLY and FYNNEI. Trimming left V 7 bases short and J 0 bases short, with 13 bases between. This CDR3 has 16 residues.

The chain joins TRBV28 to TRBJ2-7; 10 bases agree with TRBD1. Germline CDR1 is MDHEN and CDR2 is SYDVKM. V gave up 3 bases and J gave up 7 bases; unmatched junction bases: 6. This CDR3 is 14 amino acids long. The CDR3 is CASSLAGQGIEQYF. CDR3 in DNA: TGTGCCAGCAGTTTGGCGGGACAGGGGATAGAGCAGTACTTC.

The V gene is TRBV7-9, the J gene TRBJ1-1, with 10 bases identical to TRBD1. V gave up 5 bases and J gave up 3 bases; unmatched junction bases: 3. Germline CDR1 reads SEHNR; CDR2 reads FQNEAQ (reference sequence). This CDR3 has 14 amino acids. The CDR3 reads CASSQGQGDTEAFF. The CDR3 DNA reads as TGTGCCAGCAGCCAAGGACAGGGGGACACTGAAGCTTTCTTT.

This CDR3 is CSVEDRRTNTEAFF. As DNA, the CDR3 is TGCAGCGTTGAAGACAGAAGAACGAACACTGAAGCTTTCTTT. V gene TRBV29-1 combines with J gene TRBJ1-1; D remains ambiguous. The CDR3 consists of 14 residues. CDR1 and CDR2 (germline): SQVTM, ANQGSEA. V was clipped by 0 bases and J by 1 base, with 9 bases between them.

The chain links TRBV19 to TRBJ1-2, with 9 bases aligning to TRBD1. The CDR3 contains 13 residues. The trim removed 4 bases at V and 4 bases at J, leaving 1 base unmatched. Germline V lookup: CDR1 LNHDA, CDR2 SQIVND (reference sequence). Here the CDR3 reads CASSTQGAYGYTF. The CDR3 DNA is TGTGCCAGTAGTACACAGGGGGCCTATGGCTACACCTTC.

This clone showed up just a few times. The genes are TRBV9 and TRBJ1-5; the match to TRBD1 covers 7 bases. The CDR3 is 15 amino acids. The germline V gene encodes CDR1 SGDLS and CDR2 YYNGEE. The V and J ends lost 0 bases and 5 bases, in that order; junction bases with no gene match: 5. CDR3 bases: TGTGCCAGCAGCGTAGATTGGCAGGGGGATCAGCCCCAGCATTTT. Translated: CASSVDWQGDQPQHF.

The rearrangement joins TRBV28 to TRBJ1-2; D is undetermined. CDR1 is MDHEN, CDR2 SYDVKM, per germline. The CDR3 contains 13 residues. V lost 1 base to trimming and J lost 5 bases, with 8 bases between them. The DNA for the CDR3 is TGTGCCAGCAGTTTATCAGTGAAGTATGGCTACACCTTC. Protein product: CASSLSVKYGYTF.